These T cell receptor beta chains were read from a single sample in a study of blood T cell repertoires in COVID-19. The table came from immunoSEQ multiplex PCR; TCRdb's copy has only in-frame clones and leaves some out. The profile shows over 50,000 clones, around 84% of them singletons. The sequenced material came from peripheral blood. These receptors were obtained from a man between 65 and 85 years old with active COVID-19. The CDR3 runs from the conserved cysteine through the conserved F or W. The D gene is left open where the match is weak. Rows give clone size only sometimes, using once, few, many, or a class for an expanded clone.

cdr3_length	d_call	clone_size	v_call	j_call	cdr3_nt	cdr3_aa
17	TRBD2	.	TRBV5-1	TRBJ2-7	TGCGCCAGCAGTTTGGGACTAGCGGGGGTACGCACCTACGAGCAGTACTTC	CASSLGLAGVRTYEQYF
17	.	.	TRBV27	TRBJ2-3	TGTGCCAGCAGTTTACTTGTAGACTCCCAAAGCACAGATACGCAGTATTTT	CASSLLVDSQSTDTQYF
14	.	.	TRBV7-2	TRBJ2-1	TGTGCCAGCAGCTTCGACGGGGTGGGGAATGAGCAGTTCTTC	CASSFDGVGNEQFF
15	.	once	TRBV10-2	TRBJ2-3	TGCGCCAGCAGTGAGACGGGGCAGGGGTCAGATACGCAGTATTTT	CASSETGQGSDTQYF
14	.	few	TRBV7-2	TRBJ2-7	TGTGCCAGCAGCTTGGCGACAGATCGGTACGAGCAGTACTTC	CASSLATDRYEQYF
13	.	.	TRBV7-8	TRBJ2-5	TGTGCCAGCAGCTTTCTAGAGCAAGAGACCCAGTACTTC	CASSFLEQETQYF
15	.	once	TRBV10-3	TRBJ2-2	TGTGCCACTATGGACATCCAGAAGAACACCGGGGAGCTGTTTTTT	CATMDIQKNTGELFF
16	TRBD2	.	TRBV5-4	TRBJ2-7	TGTGCCAGCAGCTTGGGGGCTAGCGGGGGTAGCTACGAGCAGTACTTC	CASSLGASGGSYEQYF
15	TRBD1	.	TRBV5-8	TRBJ1-5	TGTGCCAGCAGCTTATTACAGGGGAGCAATCAGCCCCAGCATTTT	CASSLLQGSNQPQHF
14	.	.	TRBV2	TRBJ2-7	TGTGCCAGCAGTCTACTCTCGACTAGAGGCGAGCAGTACTTC	CASSLLSTRGEQYF
15	TRBD1	.	TRBV5-1	TRBJ2-7	TGCGCCAGCAGCTTGGGGCCAGGGGGCGGCTACGAGCAGTACTTC	CASSLGPGGGYEQYF
15	TRBD1	.	TRBV5-4	TRBJ2-2	TGTGCCAGCAGCTCGGGACAGGGTGACACCGGGGAGCTGTTTTTT	CASSSGQGDTGELFF
13	.	.	TRBV4-2	TRBJ2-3	TGTGCCAGCAGCCAAGAGGACTCCCCGGGCCGGTATTTT	CASSQEDSPGRYF
15	.	.	TRBV18	TRBJ1-3	TGTGCCAGCTCATCCCAGATCCCCTCTGGAAACACCATATATTTT	CASSSQIPSGNTIYF
15	TRBD2	.	TRBV6-4	TRBJ2-2	TGTGCCAGCAGTGCGTCTAGCGGGGCCACCGGGGAGCTGTTTTTT	CASSASSGATGELFF
17	.	.	TRBV4-3	TRBJ2-5	TGCGCCAGCAGCCAAGAAGCGACCATCGGAGGTTTTGAGACCCAGTACTTC	CASSQEATIGGFETQYF
13	TRBD1	.	TRBV6-5	TRBJ1-3	TGTGCCAGCAGAACAGGGGCTGGAAACACCATATATTTT	CASRTGAGNTIYF